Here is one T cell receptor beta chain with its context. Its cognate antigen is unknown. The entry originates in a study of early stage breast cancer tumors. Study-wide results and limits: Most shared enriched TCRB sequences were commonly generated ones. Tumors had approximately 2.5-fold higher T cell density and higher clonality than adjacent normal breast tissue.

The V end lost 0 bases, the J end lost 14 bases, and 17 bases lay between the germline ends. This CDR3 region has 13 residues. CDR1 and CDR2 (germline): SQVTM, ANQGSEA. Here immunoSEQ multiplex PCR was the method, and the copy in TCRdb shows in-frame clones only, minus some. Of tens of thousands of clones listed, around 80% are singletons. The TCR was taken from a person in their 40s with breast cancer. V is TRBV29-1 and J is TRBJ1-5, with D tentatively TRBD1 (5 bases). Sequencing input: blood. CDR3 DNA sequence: TGCAGCGTTGAAGATCCGGGTGCCGGGACGGAGCATTTT. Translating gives CSVEDPGAGTEHF.